Presented here are 2 T cell receptor beta chains from one specimen sequenced in a study of T cell repertoires in cytomegalovirus infection. No antigen has been identified for these receptors. TCRdb reprocessed the reads with MiXCR, giving one entry per CDR3 protein. The table lists about 51,000 distinct CDR3 sequences, more than 15% of them singletons. The source material was CD8+ T cells from cultured PBMCs, sampled from culture after CMV antigen stimulation. These receptors all come from a human donor in good health (CMV status not recorded). Some clones in this sample may be carry-over from other donors' samples.

The chain combines TRBV7-2 with TRBJ2-7, with D maybe TRBD1 (5 bases). In germline, CDR1 is SGHTA, CDR2 FQGNSA. CDR3 length equals 14 residues. V lost 1 base and J lost 1, with 8 bases in between. The CDR3 coding sequence is TGTGCCAGCAGCTTAGTAGCAGGGTCCTACGAGCAGTACTTC. As protein: CASSLVAGSYEQYF.

The CDR3 region has the DNA TGTGCCAGCAGTACACTAGCGGGGGGAACGGTCGGGACAGATACGCAGTATTTT. It is translated as CASSTLAGGTVGTDTQYF. The chain recombines TRBV6-2 or TRBV6-3 with TRBJ2-3; 12 bases fit TRBD2. Germline assignment: CDR1 MNHEY and CDR2 SVGEGT. With 5 bases clipped from V and 3 bases from J, the junction kept 12 bases outside the gene matches. The CDR3 runs 18 residues.